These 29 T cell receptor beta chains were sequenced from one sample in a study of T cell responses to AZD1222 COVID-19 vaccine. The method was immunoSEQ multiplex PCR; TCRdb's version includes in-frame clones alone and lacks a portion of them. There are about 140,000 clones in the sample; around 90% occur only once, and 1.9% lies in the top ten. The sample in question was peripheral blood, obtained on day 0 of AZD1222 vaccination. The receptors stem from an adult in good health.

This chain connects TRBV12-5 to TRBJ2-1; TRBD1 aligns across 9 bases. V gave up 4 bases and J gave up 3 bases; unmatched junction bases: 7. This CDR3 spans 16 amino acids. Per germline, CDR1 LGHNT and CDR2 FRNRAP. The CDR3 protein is CASGSSRDRVYNEQFF. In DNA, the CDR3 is TGTGCTAGTGGTTCAAGCCGGGACAGGGTCTACAATGAGCAGTTCTTC.

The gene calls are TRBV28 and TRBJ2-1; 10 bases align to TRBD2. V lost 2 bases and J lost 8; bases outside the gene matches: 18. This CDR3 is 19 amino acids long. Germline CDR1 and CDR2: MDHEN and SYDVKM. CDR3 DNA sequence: TGTGCCAGCAGTTTACTCATCGGAAAAGGGGCTAGCGGGAGCGATGAGCAGTTCTTC. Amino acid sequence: CASSLLIGKGASGSDEQFF. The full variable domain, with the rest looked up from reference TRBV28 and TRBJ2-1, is DVKVTQSSRYLVKRTGEKVFLECVQDMDHENMFWYRQDPGLGLRLIYFSYDVKMKEKGDIPEGYSVSREKKERFSLILESASTNQTSMYLCASSLLIGKGASGSDEQFFGPGTRLTVL.

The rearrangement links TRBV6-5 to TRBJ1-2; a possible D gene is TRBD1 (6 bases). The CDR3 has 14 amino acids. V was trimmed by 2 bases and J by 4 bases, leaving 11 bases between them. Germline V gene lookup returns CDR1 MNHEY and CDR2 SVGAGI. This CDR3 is CASSYRGTFYGYTF. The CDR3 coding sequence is TGTGCCAGCAGTTACAGAGGGACATTCTATGGCTACACCTTC.

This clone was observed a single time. CDR3 sequence: CASSPFPETRDRDTQYF. CDR3 nucleotide sequence: TGCGCCAGCAGCCCCTTCCCCGAGACTCGGGACCGGGATACGCAGTATTTT. The chain uses TRBV4-1 and TRBJ2-3; possibly TRBD1 or TRBD2 for D (5 bases each). Germline V CDR1 and CDR2: MGHRA, YSYEKL. V was shortened by 4 bases and J by 6 bases, with 23 bases between the two germline ends. The CDR3 runs 17 residues.

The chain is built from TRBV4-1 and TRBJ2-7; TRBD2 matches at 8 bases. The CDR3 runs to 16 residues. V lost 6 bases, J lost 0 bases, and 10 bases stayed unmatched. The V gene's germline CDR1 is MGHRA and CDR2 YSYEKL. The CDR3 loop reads CASSLTGGGSSYEQYF. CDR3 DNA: TGCGCCAGCAGTCTAACCGGGGGGGGAAGCTCCTACGAGCAGTACTTC.

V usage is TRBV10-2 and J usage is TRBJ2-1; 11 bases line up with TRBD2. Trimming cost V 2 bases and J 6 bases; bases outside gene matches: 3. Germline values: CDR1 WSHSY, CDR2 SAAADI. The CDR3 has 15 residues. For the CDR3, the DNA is TGCGCCAGCAGTGAGACTAGCGGGAGTCTCAATGAGCAGTTCTTC. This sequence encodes CASSETSGSLNEQFF.

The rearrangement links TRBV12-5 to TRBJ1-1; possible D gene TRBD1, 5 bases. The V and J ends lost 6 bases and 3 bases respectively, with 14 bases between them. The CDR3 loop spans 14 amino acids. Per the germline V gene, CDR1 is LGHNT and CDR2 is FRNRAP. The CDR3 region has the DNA TGTGCTAGTGGCCCGTCAGGGATACACACTGAAGCTTTCTTT. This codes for CASGPSGIHTEAFF.

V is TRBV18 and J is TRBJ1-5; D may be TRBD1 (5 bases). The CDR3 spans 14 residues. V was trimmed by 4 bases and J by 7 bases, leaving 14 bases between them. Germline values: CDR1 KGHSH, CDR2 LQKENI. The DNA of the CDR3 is TGTGCCAGCTCACGAGGGCAGGGTGAACAGCCCCAGCATTTT. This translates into CASSRGQGEQPQHF.

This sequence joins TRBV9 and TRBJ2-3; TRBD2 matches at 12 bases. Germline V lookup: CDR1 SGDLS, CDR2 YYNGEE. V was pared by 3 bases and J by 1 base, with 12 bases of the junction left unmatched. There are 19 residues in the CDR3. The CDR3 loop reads CASSARTSGGWSRTDTQYF. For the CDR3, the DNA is TGTGCCAGCAGCGCCCGAACTAGCGGGGGGTGGTCACGCACAGATACGCAGTATTTT.

The CDR3 bases are TGCGCCAGCAGCTTGTCCGGGGGGACACTTAACACTGAAGCTTTCTTT. Protein sequence: CASSLSGGTLNTEAFF. The chain carries TRBV5-1 and TRBJ1-1; TRBD1 is a possible D gene (6 bases). This CDR3 contains 16 residues. Germline V CDR1 and CDR2: SGHRS, YFSETQ. Trimming took 1 base from V and 2 from J, leaving 15 bases between them.

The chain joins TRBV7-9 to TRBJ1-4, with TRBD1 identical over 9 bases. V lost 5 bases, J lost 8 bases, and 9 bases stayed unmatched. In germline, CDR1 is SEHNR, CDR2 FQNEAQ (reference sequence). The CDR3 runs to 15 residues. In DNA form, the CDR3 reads TGTGCCAGCAGCCCCGGGGACAGGGAAGGGGAAAAACTGTTTTTT. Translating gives CASSPGDREGEKLFF.

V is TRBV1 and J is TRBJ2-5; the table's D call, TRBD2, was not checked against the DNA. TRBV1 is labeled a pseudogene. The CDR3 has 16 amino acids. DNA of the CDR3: TGCACCAGCAGCCAAACCCCACTAGCGCGTCAAGAGACCCAGTACTTC. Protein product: CTSSQTPLARQETQYF.

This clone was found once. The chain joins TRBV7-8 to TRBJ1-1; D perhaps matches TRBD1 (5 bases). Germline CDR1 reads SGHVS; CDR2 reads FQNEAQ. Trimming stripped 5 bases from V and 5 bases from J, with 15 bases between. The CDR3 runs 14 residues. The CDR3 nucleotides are TGTGCCAGCAGCCCCCGACAGACTTTTACTGAAGCTTTCTTT. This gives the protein CASSPRQTFTEAFF.

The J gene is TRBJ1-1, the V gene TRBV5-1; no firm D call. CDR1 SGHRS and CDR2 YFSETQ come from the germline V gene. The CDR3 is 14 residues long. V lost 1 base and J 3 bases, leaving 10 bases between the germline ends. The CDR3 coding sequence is TGCGCCAGCAGCTTGAACCCTCCAGACACTGAAGCTTTCTTT. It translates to CASSLNPPDTEAFF.

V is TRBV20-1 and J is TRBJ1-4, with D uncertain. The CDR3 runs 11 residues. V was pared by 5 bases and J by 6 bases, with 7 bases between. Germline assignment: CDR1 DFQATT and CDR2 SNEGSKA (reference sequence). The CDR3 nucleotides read TGCAGTGCTCCTGGGGATGAAAAACTGTTTTTT. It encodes CSAPGDEKLFF.

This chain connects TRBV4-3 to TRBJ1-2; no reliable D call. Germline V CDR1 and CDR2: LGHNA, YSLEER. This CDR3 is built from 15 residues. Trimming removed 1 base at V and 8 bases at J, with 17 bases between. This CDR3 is CASSQGQTTGSGYTF. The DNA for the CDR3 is TGCGCCAGCAGCCAAGGGCAAACCACGGGATCAGGCTACACCTTC.

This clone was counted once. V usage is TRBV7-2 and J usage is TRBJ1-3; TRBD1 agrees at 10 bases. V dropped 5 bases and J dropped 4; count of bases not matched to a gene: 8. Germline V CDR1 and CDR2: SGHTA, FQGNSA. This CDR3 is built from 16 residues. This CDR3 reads CASSLRRDRGGNTIYF. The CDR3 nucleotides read TGTGCCAGCAGCCTAAGACGGGACAGGGGAGGAAACACCATATATTTT. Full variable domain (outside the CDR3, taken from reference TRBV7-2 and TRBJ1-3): GAGVSQSPSNKVTEKGKDVELRCDPISGHTALYWYRQSLGQGLEFLIYFQGNSAPDKSGLPSDRFSAERTGGSVSTLTIQRTQQEDSAVYLCASSLRRDRGGNTIYFGEGSWLTVV.

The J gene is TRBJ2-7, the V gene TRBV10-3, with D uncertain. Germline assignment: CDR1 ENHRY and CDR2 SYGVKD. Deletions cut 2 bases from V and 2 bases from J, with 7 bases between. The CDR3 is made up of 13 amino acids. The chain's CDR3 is CAISEGSPYEQYF. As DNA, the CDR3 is TGTGCCATCAGTGAGGGCAGTCCCTACGAGCAGTACTTC.

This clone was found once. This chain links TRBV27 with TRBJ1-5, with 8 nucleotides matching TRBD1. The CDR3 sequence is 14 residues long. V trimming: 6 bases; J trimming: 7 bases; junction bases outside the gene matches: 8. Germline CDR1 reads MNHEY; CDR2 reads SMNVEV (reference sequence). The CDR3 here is CASRSGTGGQPQHF. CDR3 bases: TGTGCCAGCAGGTCCGGGACAGGTGGCCAGCCCCAGCATTTT.

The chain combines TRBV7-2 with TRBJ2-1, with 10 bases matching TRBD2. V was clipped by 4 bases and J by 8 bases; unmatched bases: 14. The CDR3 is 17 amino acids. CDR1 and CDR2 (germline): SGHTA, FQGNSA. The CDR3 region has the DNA TGTGCCAGCAGCTCCCCGGGCGTCAGCGGGAGGGTCTATGAGCAGTTCTTC. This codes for CASSSPGVSGRVYEQFF.

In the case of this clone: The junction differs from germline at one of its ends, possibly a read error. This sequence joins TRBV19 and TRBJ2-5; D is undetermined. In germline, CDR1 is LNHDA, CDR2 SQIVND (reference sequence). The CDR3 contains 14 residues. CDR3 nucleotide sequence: TGTGCCAGTAGTTTAGACAAGGAGATTGGGACCCAGTACTTC. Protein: CASSLDKEIGTQYF. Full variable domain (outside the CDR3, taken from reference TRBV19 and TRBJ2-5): DGGITQSPKYLFRKEGQNVTLSCEQNLNHDAMYWYRQDPGQGLRLIYYSQIVNDFQKGDIAEGYSVSREKKESFPLTVTSAQKNPTAFYLCASSLDKEIGTQYFGPGTRLLVL.

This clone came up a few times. The CDR3 protein is CASGVTGSTYEQYF. The CDR3 DNA sequence: TGTGCCAGCGGGGTTACAGGGTCCACCTACGAGCAGTACTTC. This chain uses TRBV2 with TRBJ2-7; D might be TRBD1 (6 bases). The CDR3 loop spans 14 amino acids. CDR1 is SNHLY, CDR2 FYNNEI, per germline. The V end lost 8 bases, the J end lost 2 bases, and 16 bases lay between the germline ends.

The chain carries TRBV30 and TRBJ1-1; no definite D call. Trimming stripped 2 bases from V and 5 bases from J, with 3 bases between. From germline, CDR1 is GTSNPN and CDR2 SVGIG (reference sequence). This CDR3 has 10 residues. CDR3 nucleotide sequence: TGTGCCTGGAGTCAAACTGAAGCTTTCTTT. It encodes CAWSQTEAFF. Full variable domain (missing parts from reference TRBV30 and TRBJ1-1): SQTIHQWPATLVQPVGSPLSLECTVEGTSNPNLYWYRQAAGRGLQLLFYSVGIGQISSEVPQNLSASRPQDRQFILSSKKLLLSDSGFYLCAWSQTEAFFGQGTRLTVV.

The CDR3 reads CASSLWTGWSGDGYTF. The CDR3 coding sequence is TGTGCCAGTAGTCTCTGGACAGGGTGGTCCGGAGATGGCTACACCTTC. The chain couples TRBV19 to TRBJ1-2; 8 bases map to TRBD1. Trimming removed 5 bases from V and 6 bases from J; junction bases left unmatched: 14. CDR1 and CDR2 from the germline V gene are LNHDA and SQIVND (reference sequence). The CDR3 sequence is 16 residues long.

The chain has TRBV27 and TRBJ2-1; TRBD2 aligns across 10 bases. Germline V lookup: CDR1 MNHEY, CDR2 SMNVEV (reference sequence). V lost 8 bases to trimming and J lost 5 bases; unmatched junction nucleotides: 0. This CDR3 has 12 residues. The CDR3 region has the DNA TGTGCCAGCCTAGCGGGAGACAATGAGCAGTTCTTC. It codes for CASLAGDNEQFF.

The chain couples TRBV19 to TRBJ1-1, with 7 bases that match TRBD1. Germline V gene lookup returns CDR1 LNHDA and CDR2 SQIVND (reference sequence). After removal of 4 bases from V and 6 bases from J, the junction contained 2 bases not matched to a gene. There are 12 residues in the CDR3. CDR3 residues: CASSKTGSEAFF. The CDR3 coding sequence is TGTGCCAGTAGTAAGACAGGGTCTGAAGCTTTCTTT.

In DNA form, the CDR3 reads TGTGCCAGCAGCCAAAAGACGGGTTCTGAAAAACTGTTTTTT. Its translation is CASSQKTGSEKLFF. V and J are TRBV3-1 (or the pseudogene TRBV3-2) and TRBJ1-4, with D unclear. V was clipped by 2 bases and J by 7 bases, with 11 bases between them. This CDR3 is 14 amino acids long. CDR1 is LGHDT and CDR2 is YNNKEL in the germline V gene (reference sequence).

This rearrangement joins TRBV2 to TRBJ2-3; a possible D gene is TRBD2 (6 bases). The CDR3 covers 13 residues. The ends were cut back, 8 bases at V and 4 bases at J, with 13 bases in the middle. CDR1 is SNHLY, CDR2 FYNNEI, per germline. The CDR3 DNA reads TGTGCCAGCTTCGGAGGGGAGGCAGATACGCAGTATTTT. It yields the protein CASFGGEADTQYF.

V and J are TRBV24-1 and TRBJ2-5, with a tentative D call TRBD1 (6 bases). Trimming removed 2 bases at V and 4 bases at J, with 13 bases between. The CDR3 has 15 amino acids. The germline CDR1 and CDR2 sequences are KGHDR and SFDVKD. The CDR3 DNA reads TGTGCCACCAGTGATTCCACAGGGTTAGGAGAGACCCAGTACTTC. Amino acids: CATSDSTGLGETQYF.